Each of the 22 T cell receptor beta chains below was sequenced from the same sample in a study of blood T cells in healthy people across ages. A second PCR of roughly 7 to 11 cycles used a sample-barcoded 5' primer and a J-beta primer mix. TCRdb called the 5' RACE reads again in MiXCR, with one record for every CDR3 protein. The sample records 700,000 to 950,000 distinct CDR3 sequences, 58% being singletons. The sample consisted of blood. These receptors were obtained from a man aged 30 to 45 in good health.

The CDR3 DNA follows: TGTGCCAGCAGGAAGCTTAGCACAGATACGCAGTATTTT. It specifies CASRKLSTDTQYF. The rearrangement uses TRBV6-2 or TRBV6-3 and TRBJ2-3; D gene ambiguous. Trimming pared 6 bases from V and 0 bases from J, leaving 7 bases between. Germline V lookup: CDR1 MNHEY, CDR2 SVGEGT. This CDR3 contains 13 residues.

This clonotype occurred a few times. This chain uses TRBV29-1 with TRBJ2-1, with 8 bases matching TRBD1. CDR1 is SQVTM and CDR2 is ANQGSEA in the germline V gene. V lost 6 bases to trimming and J lost 8 bases; unmatched junction nucleotides: 9. This CDR3 is 13 amino acids long. The CDR3 reads CSVGQGAVYEQFF. DNA of the CDR3: TGCAGCGTGGGGCAGGGGGCGGTCTATGAGCAGTTCTTC.

This chain links TRBV12-3 or TRBV12-4 with TRBJ2-2; TRBD2 matches 7 bases. Trimming at V came to 7 bases and at J to 6 bases, leaving 5 bases not matched to a gene. The CDR3 is 13 amino acids. The CDR3: CASNLAEAGELFF. As DNA, the CDR3 is TGTGCCAGCAACCTAGCGGAGGCCGGGGAGCTGTTTTTT.

This clonotype was found once. The chain is built from TRBV12-5 and TRBJ1-2; D unresolved. Germline CDR1 LGHNT, CDR2 FRNRAP. With 2 bases removed from V and 2 bases from J, the gap between germline ends came to 15 bases. This CDR3 is built from 16 residues. The CDR3 sequence is CASGLPTGSQNYGYTF. CDR3 nucleotide sequence: TGTGCTAGTGGTTTGCCAACGGGGAGCCAAAACTATGGCTACACCTTC.

The chain couples TRBV20-1 to TRBJ2-5; TRBD2 matches at 8 bases. The junction had 4 bases not matched to a gene; V was cut back by 5 bases and J by 5 bases. There are 12 residues in the CDR3. Germline V gives CDR1 DFQATT, CDR2 SNEGSKA (reference sequence). The CDR3 bases are TGCAGTGCTGCCCGGGAGGGGGAGACCCAGTACTTC. This codes for CSAAREGETQYF.

The DNA for the CDR3 is TGTGCCAGCAGCTTAGCAGACTCCGGGAACACTGAAGCTTTCTTT. Encoded protein: CASSLADSGNTEAFF. The genes are TRBV7-6 and TRBJ1-1, with D unresolved. V lost 0 bases to trimming and J lost 1 base, with 9 bases between them. CDR1 SGHVS and CDR2 FNYEAQ come from the germline V gene. This CDR3 is built from 15 residues.

The chain employs TRBV12-3 or TRBV12-4 and TRBJ1-2; tentatively, D is TRBD1 (5 bases). Trimming took 3 bases from V and 8 from J, leaving 19 bases between them. The CDR3 has 15 residues. The CDR3 DNA reads as TGTGCCAGCAGTTTCTTGGAGGTGGGGGTCGGAGGCTACACCTTC. Amino acids: CASSFLEVGVGGYTF.

This chain links TRBV11-2 with TRBJ2-5; 10 bases agree with TRBD2. Per germline, CDR1 SGHAT and CDR2 FQNNGV. This CDR3 contains 16 residues. With 3 bases clipped from V and 4 bases from J, the junction kept 8 bases outside the gene matches. The CDR3 protein is CASSFWASGRVETQYF. The CDR3 coding sequence is TGTGCCAGCAGCTTTTGGGCTAGCGGGAGAGTAGAGACCCAGTACTTC. Drawing the rest from reference TRBV11-2 and TRBJ2-5, the complete variable domain is EAGVAQSPRYKIIEKRQSVAFWCNPISGHATLYWYQQILGQGPKLLIQFQNNGVVDDSQLPKDRFSAERLKGVDSTLKIQPAKLEDSAVYLCASSFWASGRVETQYFGPGTRLLVL.

V and J are TRBV27 and TRBJ2-7; D call uncertain. The CDR3 sequence is 15 residues long. The ends were cut back, 0 bases at V and 0 bases at J, with 9 bases in the middle. Per the germline V gene, CDR1 is MNHEY and CDR2 is SMNVEV (reference sequence). The CDR3 region is CASSLSRAGSYEQYF. CDR3 DNA sequence: TGTGCCAGCAGTTTATCCCGGGCCGGCTCCTACGAGCAGTACTTC.

The chain has TRBV18 and TRBJ2-7; tentative D call: TRBD1 (6 bases). V gave up 6 bases and J gave up 0 bases, with 15 bases separating them. The CDR3 has 15 residues. Looked up from germline, CDR1 is KGHSH and CDR2 is LQKENI. The chain's CDR3 is CASSSGQTVSYEQYF. Written as DNA, the CDR3 is TGTGCCAGCTCTTCAGGACAGACTGTCTCCTACGAGCAGTACTTC.

The sample holds a few counts of this clonotype. The gene calls are TRBV12-3 or TRBV12-4 and TRBJ2-3; 8 nucleotides line up with TRBD2. J gave up 5 bases and V 10 bases, and 8 bases lay outside the gene matches. The CDR3 has 13 amino acids. CDR3 region: CATKRGWIDTQYF. CDR3 coding DNA: TGTGCCACAAAGCGGGGGTGGATAGATACGCAGTATTTT.

This clonotype appeared many times. The chain is built from TRBV11-1 and TRBJ2-7, with 8 bases matching TRBD2. Germline CDR1 reads SGHAT; CDR2 reads FQDESV (reference sequence). CDR3 size: 15 residues. V lost 5 bases to trimming and J lost 7 bases; unmatched junction nucleotides: 13. This CDR3 is CASSTVTSGALEQYF. Here the CDR3 DNA reads TGTGCCAGCAGCACTGTCACTAGCGGTGCTTTGGAGCAGTACTTC.

This clonotype showed up just a few times. This rearrangement joins TRBV10-3 to TRBJ1-2; D may be TRBD1 (5 bases). CDR1 ENHRY and CDR2 SYGVKD come from the germline V gene. The length of the CDR3 is 15 residues. The germline V and J ends were trimmed by 8 bases and 6 bases, with 22 bases remaining between them. The CDR3 spells CAIGTEEDRRHGYTF. The CDR3, as DNA: TGTGCCATCGGGACTGAGGAGGACCGCCGCCATGGCTACACCTTC.

On this clonotype itself: One end of the junction does not line up with germline, which may come from a read error. V is TRBV4-1 and J is TRBJ1-4; the D gene is possibly TRBD1 (5 bases). The CDR3 is 16 residues long. The germline CDR1 and CDR2 sequences are MGHRA and YSYEKL. CDR3 residues: CAEPFKGSATNEKLFF. In nucleotides, the CDR3 is TGCGCCGAACCGTTTAAGGGGTCGGCAACCAATGAAAAACTGTTTTTT.

The chain uses TRBV10-3 and TRBJ2-1; TRBD2 matches 8 bases. CDR3 size: 15 residues. In germline, CDR1 is ENHRY, CDR2 SYGVKD. The trim removed 5 bases at V and 7 bases at J, leaving 10 bases unmatched. This CDR3 reads CAISQGGRRQNEQFF. The CDR3 DNA reads as TGTGCCATCAGTCAAGGCGGGAGGCGTCAGAATGAGCAGTTCTTC.

The chain joins TRBV29-1 to TRBJ2-3; no clear D gene. V lost 0 bases and J lost 4, with 14 bases in between. The CDR3 is made up of 15 amino acids. Germline V lookup: CDR1 SQVTM, CDR2 ANQGSEA. The CDR3 nucleotides are TGCAGCGTTGAAGATGTAGTGCTGGTGGCAGATACGCAGTATTTT. It encodes CSVEDVVLVADTQYF.

Here the CDR3 DNA reads TGTGCCAGCAGTCAAATGGGGACTCGGACATCGGGCTACACCTTC. As protein: CASSQMGTRTSGYTF. The J gene is TRBJ1-2, the V gene TRBV14, with a tentative D call TRBD1 (5 bases). The CDR3 is 15 residues long. Trimming cost V 6 bases and J 8 bases, with 22 bases left between them. Per the germline V gene, CDR1 is SGHDN and CDR2 is FVKESK.

The chain is built from TRBV19 and TRBJ2-1; 8 nucleotides agree with TRBD2. The germline gives CDR1 LNHDA, CDR2 SQIVND (reference sequence). V trimming: 10 bases; J trimming: 6 bases; junction bases outside the gene matches: 11. The CDR3 is made up of 14 amino acids. The CDR3 nucleotides read TGTGCCACCAACTCCGGGGGGGTACCCAATGAGCAGTTCTTC. This gives the protein CATNSGGVPNEQFF.

The chain has TRBV19 and TRBJ1-5, with D possibly matching TRBD1 (6 bases). From germline, CDR1 is LNHDA and CDR2 SQIVND (reference sequence). The CDR3 runs 15 residues. Trimming left V 5 bases short and J 0 bases short, with 11 bases between. CDR3 amino acids: CASSWTANSNQPQHF. In nucleotides, the CDR3 is TGTGCCAGTAGTTGGACAGCTAATAGCAATCAGCCCCAGCATTTT.

The rearrangement uses TRBV6-6 and TRBJ2-3; 7 bases match TRBD1. Trimming cost V 7 bases and J 0 bases; bases outside gene matches: 13. The CDR3 has 17 amino acids. Germline loops: CDR1 MNHNY, CDR2 SVGAGI (reference sequence). CDR3: CASNNLLGTASTDTQYF. The DNA of the CDR3 is TGTGCCAGCAATAATCTACTCGGGACAGCGAGCACAGATACGCAGTATTTT.

CDR3 DNA sequence: TGTGCCACCCATACAGAGGATGAGCAGTTCTTC. Protein: CATHTEDEQFF. The genes are TRBV27 and TRBJ2-1; no reliable D call. The germline V and J ends were trimmed by 10 bases and 8 bases, with 12 bases remaining between them. The CDR3 covers 11 residues. CDR1 is MNHEY and CDR2 is SMNVEV in the germline V gene (reference sequence).

V usage is TRBV29-1 and J usage is TRBJ2-5, with no clear D. This CDR3 contains 14 residues. The ends were cut back, 4 bases at V and 2 bases at J, with 14 bases in the middle. Germline values: CDR1 SQVTM, CDR2 ANQGSEA. As DNA, the CDR3 is TGCAGCGTTGGTATATTTGGAGAACAAGAGACCCAGTACTTC. Translating gives CSVGIFGEQETQYF.